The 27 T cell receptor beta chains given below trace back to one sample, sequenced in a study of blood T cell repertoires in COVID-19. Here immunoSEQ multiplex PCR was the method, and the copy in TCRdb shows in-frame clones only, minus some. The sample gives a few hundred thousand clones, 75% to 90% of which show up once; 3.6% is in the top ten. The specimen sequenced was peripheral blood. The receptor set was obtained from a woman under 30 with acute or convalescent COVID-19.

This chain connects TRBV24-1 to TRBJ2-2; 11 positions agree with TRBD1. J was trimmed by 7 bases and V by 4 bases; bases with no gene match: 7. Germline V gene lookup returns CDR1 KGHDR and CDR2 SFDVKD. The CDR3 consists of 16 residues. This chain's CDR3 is CATSDLGQGAGGELFF. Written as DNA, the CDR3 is TGTGCCACCAGTGACCTCGGACAGGGGGCAGGCGGGGAGCTGTTTTTT.

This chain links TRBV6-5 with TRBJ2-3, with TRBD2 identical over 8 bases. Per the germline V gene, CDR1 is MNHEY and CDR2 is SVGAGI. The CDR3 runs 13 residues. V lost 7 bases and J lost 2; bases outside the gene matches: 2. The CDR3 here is CASKTSVTDTQYF. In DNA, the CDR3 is TGTGCCAGCAAGACTAGCGTCACAGATACGCAGTATTTT.

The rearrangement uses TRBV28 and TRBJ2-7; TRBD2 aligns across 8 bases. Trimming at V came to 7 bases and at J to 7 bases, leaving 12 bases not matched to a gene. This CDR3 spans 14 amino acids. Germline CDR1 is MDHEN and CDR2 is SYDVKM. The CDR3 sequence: CASTLAGDWGEQYF. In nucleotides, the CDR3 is TGTGCCAGCACTCTAGCGGGTGATTGGGGGGAGCAGTACTTC. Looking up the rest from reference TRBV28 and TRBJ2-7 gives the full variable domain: DVKVTQSSRYLVKRTGEKVFLECVQDMDHENMFWYRQDPGLGLRLIYFSYDVKMKEKGDIPEGYSVSREKKERFSLILESASTNQTSMYLCASTLAGDWGEQYFGPGTRLTVT.

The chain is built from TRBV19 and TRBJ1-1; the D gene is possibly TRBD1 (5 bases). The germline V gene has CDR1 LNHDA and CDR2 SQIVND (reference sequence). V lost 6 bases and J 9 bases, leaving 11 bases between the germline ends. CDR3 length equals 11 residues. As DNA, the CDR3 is TGTGCCAGTAGAACAGGAGTCCAAGCTTTCTTT. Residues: CASRTGVQAFF.

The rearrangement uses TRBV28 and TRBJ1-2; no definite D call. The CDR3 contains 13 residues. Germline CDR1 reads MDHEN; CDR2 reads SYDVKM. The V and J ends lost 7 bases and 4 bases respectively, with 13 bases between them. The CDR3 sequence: CASTATRSYGYTF. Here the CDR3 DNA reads TGTGCCAGCACCGCCACCCGCAGCTATGGCTACACCTTC.

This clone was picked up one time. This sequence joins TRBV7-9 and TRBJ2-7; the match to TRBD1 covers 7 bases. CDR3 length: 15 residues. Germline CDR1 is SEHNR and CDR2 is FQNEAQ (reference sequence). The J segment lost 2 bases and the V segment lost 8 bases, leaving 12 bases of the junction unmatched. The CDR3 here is CASEHLTGTPYEQYF. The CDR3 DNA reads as TGTGCCAGCGAACATTTGACAGGGACCCCCTACGAGCAGTACTTC.

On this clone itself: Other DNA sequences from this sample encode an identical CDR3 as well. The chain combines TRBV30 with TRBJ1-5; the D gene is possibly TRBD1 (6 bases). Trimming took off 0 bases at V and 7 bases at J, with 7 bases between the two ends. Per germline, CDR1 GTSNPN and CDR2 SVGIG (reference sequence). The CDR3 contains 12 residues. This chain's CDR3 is CAWSVGGQPQHF. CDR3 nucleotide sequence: TGTGCCTGGAGTGTAGGGGGACAGCCCCAGCATTTT.

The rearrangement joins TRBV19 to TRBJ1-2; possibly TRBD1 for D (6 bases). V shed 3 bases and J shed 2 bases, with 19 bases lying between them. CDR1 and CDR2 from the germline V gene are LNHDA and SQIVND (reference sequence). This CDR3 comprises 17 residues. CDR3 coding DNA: TGTGCCAGTAGTATGTCCTCCCGGACAGCTTACAACTATGGCTACACCTTC. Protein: CASSMSSRTAYNYGYTF.

Here the CDR3 reads CATSDRMNTEAFF. As DNA, the CDR3 is TGTGCCACCTCGGACAGGATGAACACTGAAGCTTTCTTT. This chain links TRBV27 with TRBJ1-1; 7 positions match TRBD1. J was trimmed by 0 bases and V by 10 bases; bases with no gene match: 5. CDR3 length equals 13 residues. Per germline, CDR1 MNHEY and CDR2 SMNVEV (reference sequence).

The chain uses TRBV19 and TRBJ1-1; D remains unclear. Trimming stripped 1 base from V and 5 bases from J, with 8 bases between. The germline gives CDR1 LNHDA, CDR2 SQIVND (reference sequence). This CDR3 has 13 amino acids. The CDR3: CASSIAGKTEAFF. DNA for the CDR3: TGTGCCAGTAGTATAGCGGGAAAAACTGAAGCTTTCTTT. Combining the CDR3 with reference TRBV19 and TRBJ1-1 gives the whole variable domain DGGITQSPKYLFRKEGQNVTLSCEQNLNHDAMYWYRQDPGQGLRLIYYSQIVNDFQKGDIAEGYSVSREKKESFPLTVTSAQKNPTAFYLCASSIAGKTEAFFGQGTRLTVV.

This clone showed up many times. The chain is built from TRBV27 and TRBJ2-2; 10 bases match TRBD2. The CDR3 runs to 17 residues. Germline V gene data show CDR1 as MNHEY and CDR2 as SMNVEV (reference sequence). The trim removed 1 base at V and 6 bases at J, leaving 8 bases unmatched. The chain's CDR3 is CASSLLTGTSVSGELFF. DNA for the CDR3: TGTGCCAGCAGTTTATTGACCGGGACTAGCGTTTCCGGGGAGCTGTTTTTT.

The CDR3 spells CASSIPQEALAGYTF. DNA for the CDR3: TGTGCCAGTAGTATACCCCAGGAAGCCTTGGCGGGCTACACCTTC. V usage is TRBV19 and J usage is TRBJ1-2; D not certain. The CDR3 spans 15 residues. The V gene's germline CDR1 is LNHDA and CDR2 SQIVND (reference sequence). V dropped 2 bases and J dropped 8 bases, with 18 bases sitting between them. The full variable domain, in which reference TRBV19 and TRBJ1-2 provide the parts outside the CDR3, is DGGITQSPKYLFRKEGQNVTLSCEQNLNHDAMYWYRQDPGQGLRLIYYSQIVNDFQKGDIAEGYSVSREKKESFPLTVTSAQKNPTAFYLCASSIPQEALAGYTFGSGTRLTVV.

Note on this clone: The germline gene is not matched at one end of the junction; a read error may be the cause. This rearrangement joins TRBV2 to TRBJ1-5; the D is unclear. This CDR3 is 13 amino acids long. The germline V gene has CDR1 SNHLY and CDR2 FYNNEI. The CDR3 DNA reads TGTGCCAGCAGAGAAGAGGGAGGTCAGCCCCAGCATTTT. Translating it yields CASREEGGQPQHF.

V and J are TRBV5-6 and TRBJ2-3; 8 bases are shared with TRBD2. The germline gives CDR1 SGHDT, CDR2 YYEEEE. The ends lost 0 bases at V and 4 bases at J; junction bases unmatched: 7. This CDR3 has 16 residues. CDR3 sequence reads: CASSLGERGTSDTQYF. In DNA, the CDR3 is TGTGCCAGCAGCTTGGGGGAGCGGGGGACCTCAGATACGCAGTATTTT.

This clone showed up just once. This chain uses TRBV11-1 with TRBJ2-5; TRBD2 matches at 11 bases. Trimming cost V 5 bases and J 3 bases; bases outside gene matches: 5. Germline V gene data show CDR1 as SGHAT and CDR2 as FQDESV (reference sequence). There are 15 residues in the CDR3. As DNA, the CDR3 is TGTGCCAGCAGCCAACTAGCGGGAGTGAAAGAGACCCAGTACTTC. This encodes CASSQLAGVKETQYF.

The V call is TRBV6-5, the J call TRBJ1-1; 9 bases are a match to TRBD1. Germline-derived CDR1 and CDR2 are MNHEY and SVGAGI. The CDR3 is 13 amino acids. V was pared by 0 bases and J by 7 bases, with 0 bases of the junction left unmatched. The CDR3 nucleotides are TGTGCCAGCAGTTACTCGGGACAGGGTGAAGCTTTCTTT. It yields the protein CASSYSGQGEAFF.

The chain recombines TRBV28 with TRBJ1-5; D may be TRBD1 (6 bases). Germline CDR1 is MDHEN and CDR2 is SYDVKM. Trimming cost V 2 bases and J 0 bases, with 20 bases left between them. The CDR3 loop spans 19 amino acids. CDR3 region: CASSLGPDRLTYSNQPQHF. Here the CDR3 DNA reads TGTGCCAGCAGTTTAGGTCCGGACAGACTTACCTATAGCAATCAGCCCCAGCATTTT.

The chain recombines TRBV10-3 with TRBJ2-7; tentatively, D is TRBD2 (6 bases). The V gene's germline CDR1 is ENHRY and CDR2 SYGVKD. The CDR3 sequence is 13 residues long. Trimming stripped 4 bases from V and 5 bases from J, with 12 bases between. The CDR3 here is CAISGTNIHEQYF. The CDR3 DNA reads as TGTGCCATCAGTGGGACTAATATACACGAGCAGTACTTC.

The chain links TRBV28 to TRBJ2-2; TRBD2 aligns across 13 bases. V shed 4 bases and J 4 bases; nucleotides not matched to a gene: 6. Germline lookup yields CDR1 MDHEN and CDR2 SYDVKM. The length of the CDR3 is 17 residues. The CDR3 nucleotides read TGTGCCAGCAGTTCATCAAGACTAGCGGGGGGCACCGGGGAGCTGTTTTTT. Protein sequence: CASSSSRLAGGTGELFF.

Here the CDR3 reads CASSLPGQGNSGANVLTF. As DNA, the CDR3 is TGTGCCAGCTCACTACCGGGACAGGGGAACTCTGGGGCCAACGTCCTGACTTTC. The chain joins TRBV18 to TRBJ2-6, with 10 bases lining up with TRBD1. Germline CDR1 reads KGHSH; CDR2 reads LQKENI. CDR3 length equals 18 residues. Unmatched junction bases numbered 6, after V lost 4 bases and J lost 0 bases.

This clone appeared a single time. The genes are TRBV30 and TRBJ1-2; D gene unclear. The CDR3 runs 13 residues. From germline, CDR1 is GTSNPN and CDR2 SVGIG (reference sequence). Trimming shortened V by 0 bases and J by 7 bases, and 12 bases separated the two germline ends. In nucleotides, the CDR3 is TGTGCCTGGAGTGTACTAGGACTACCTGGCTACACCTTC. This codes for CAWSVLGLPGYTF. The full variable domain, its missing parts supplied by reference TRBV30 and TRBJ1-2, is SQTIHQWPATLVQPVGSPLSLECTVEGTSNPNLYWYRQAAGRGLQLLFYSVGIGQISSEVPQNLSASRPQDRQFILSSKKLLLSDSGFYLCAWSVLGLPGYTFGSGTRLTVV.

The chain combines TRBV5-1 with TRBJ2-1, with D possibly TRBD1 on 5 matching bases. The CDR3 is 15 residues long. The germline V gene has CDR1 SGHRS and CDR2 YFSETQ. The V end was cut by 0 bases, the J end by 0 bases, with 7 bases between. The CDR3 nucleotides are TGCGCCAGCAGCTTGGAGACAGACTCCTACAATGAGCAGTTCTTC. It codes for CASSLETDSYNEQFF.

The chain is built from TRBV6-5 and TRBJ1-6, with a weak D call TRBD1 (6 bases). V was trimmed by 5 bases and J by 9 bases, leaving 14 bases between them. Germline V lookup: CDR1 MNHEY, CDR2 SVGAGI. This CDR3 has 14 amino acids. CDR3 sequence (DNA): TGTGCCAGCAGTCGCCAGGGGAGAGGTTCACCCCTCCACTTT. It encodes CASSRQGRGSPLHF.

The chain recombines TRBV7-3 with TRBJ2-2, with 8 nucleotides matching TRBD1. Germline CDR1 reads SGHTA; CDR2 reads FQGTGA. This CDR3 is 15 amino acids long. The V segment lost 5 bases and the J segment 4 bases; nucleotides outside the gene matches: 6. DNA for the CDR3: TGTGCCAGCAGCACCAGGGGGCAGGGCACCGGGGAGCTGTTTTTT. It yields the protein CASSTRGQGTGELFF.

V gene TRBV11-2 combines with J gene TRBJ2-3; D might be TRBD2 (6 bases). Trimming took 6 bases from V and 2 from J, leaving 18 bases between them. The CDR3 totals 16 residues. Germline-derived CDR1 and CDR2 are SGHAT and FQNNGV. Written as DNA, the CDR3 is TGTGCCAGCAGTGAGGCGGGACGGAGTTACACAGATACGCAGTATTTT. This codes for CASSEAGRSYTDTQYF.

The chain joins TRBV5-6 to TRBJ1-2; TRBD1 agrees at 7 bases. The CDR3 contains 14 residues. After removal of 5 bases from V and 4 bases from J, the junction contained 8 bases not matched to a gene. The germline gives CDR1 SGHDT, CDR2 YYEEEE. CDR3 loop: CASSPGTAGYGYTF. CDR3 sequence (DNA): TGTGCCAGCAGTCCTGGGACAGCTGGCTATGGCTACACCTTC.

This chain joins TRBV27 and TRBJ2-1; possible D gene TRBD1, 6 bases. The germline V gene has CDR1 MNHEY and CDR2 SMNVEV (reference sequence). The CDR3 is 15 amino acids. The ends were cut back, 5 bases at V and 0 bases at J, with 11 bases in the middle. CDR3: CASSPIQGSYNEQFF. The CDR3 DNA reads TGTGCCAGCAGTCCTATACAGGGCTCCTACAATGAGCAGTTCTTC.